Listed below are T cell receptor beta chains from one sample, sequenced in a study of control samples from healthy donors and cancer patients. Using immunoSEQ multiplex PCR, the repertoire was profiled, and TCRdb retains in-frame clones only, with some absent. The repertoire holds approximately 130,000 clones, with around nine tenths as singletons. The sample consisted of blood. The receptors come from a man aged 25-45 years in good health. Both conserved end residues are part of each CDR3. A D gene is named only where the DNA matches it firmly. Size is stated for part of the rows, as once, few or many counts, or as a class when the clone is expanded.

DNA: TGTGCCAGCAGCCGTTCTAGGCCAGATACGCAGTATTTT
CDR3: CASSRSRPDTQYF
J: TRBJ2-3
D: -
size: -
V: TRBV7-8

DNA: TGTGCCAGCACGGCAGGGGAGGCGTATCAGCCCCAGCATTTT
CDR3: CASTAGEAYQPQHF
J: TRBJ1-5
D: -
size: -
V: TRBV2

DNA: TGCGCCAGCAGCTTGAGCCGTACCTACGAGCAGTACTTC
CDR3: CASSLSRTYEQYF
J: TRBJ2-7
D: -
size: -
V: TRBV5-1

DNA: TGTGCCAGTAGAAAGACAGGGGTGGGCACTGAAGCTTTCTTT
CDR3: CASRKTGVGTEAFF
J: TRBJ1-1
D: TRBD1
size: -
V: TRBV19

DNA: TGTGCCAGCAGTGGTTGGACAGTGAACACTGAAGCTTTCTTT
CDR3: CASSGWTVNTEAFF
J: TRBJ1-1
D: -
size: -
V: TRBV25-1

DNA: TGCGCCAGCAGCTTGGAGGGCAGGGAACTGGGAAACACCATATATTTT
CDR3: CASSLEGRELGNTIYF
J: TRBJ1-3
D: -
size: -
V: TRBV5-1

DNA: TGTGCCAGCAGGGCGGGGGGGACGGCCCAGTACTTC
CDR3: CASRAGGTAQYF
J: TRBJ2-5
D: TRBD2
size: -
V: TRBV25-1

DNA: TGTGCCAGCAGCCAAAGCAGGTTCGAGACCCAGTACTTC
CDR3: CASSQSRFETQYF
J: TRBJ2-5
D: -
size: -
V: TRBV3-1/TRBV3-2

DNA: TGTGCCAGCAGCCAGGTTGGAAGGGATCAGCCCCAGCATTTT
CDR3: CASSQVGRDQPQHF
J: TRBJ1-5
D: -
size: -
V: TRBV3-1/TRBV3-2

DNA: TGTGCCAGCAGTTTAACGGGTAGTGGACCCCTCCACTTT
CDR3: CASSLTGSGPLHF
J: TRBJ1-6
D: -
size: -
V: TRBV12-3/TRBV12-4

DNA: TGTGCCAGTAATCCGGGAGGGGCGGTCACCGGGGAGCTGTTTTTT
CDR3: CASNPGGAVTGELFF
J: TRBJ2-2
D: TRBD2
size: -
V: TRBV19

DNA: TGTGCCAGCAGTCACAGGGAGACTACCACCCAAGAGACCCAGTACTTC
CDR3: CASSHRETTTQETQYF
J: TRBJ2-5
D: -
size: -
V: TRBV27

DNA: TGTGCCAGTAGGGCGAACAGGGAAACTCAGCCCCAGCATTTT
CDR3: CASRANRETQPQHF
J: TRBJ1-5
D: -
size: -
V: TRBV19

DNA: TGTGCCTGGAGTGTAAATCCGACTGGCTACACCTTC
CDR3: CAWSVNPTGYTF
J: TRBJ1-2
D: -
size: -
V: TRBV30

DNA: TGTGCCAGCAGCCACATGACAGGCCCCGTAGGCTATGGCTACACCTTC
CDR3: CASSHMTGPVGYGYTF
J: TRBJ1-2
D: -
size: few
V: TRBV3-1/TRBV3-2

DNA: TGTGCCAGTAGTATGACGGGGAGGGGGCTTTCAGATGAGCAGTTCTTC
CDR3: CASSMTGRGLSDEQFF
J: TRBJ2-1
D: -
size: -
V: TRBV19

DNA: TGTGCCAGCAGTGGAGGGCGTGGGGAGACCCAGTACTTC
CDR3: CASSGGRGETQYF
J: TRBJ2-5
D: -
size: -
V: TRBV2

DNA: TGTGCCAGCAGTGACTCTTCCCTGAACACTGAAGCTTTCTTT
CDR3: CASSDSSLNTEAFF
J: TRBJ1-1
D: -
size: few
V: TRBV6-4

DNA: TGTGCCAGTCGCGGACCTGAGACTTCACCCCTCCACTTT
CDR3: CASRGPETSPLHF
J: TRBJ1-6
D: -
size: few
V: TRBV25-1

DNA: TGTGCCAGCAGCCCAAGACAGGGAGGGACTGAAGCTTTCTTT
CDR3: CASSPRQGGTEAFF
J: TRBJ1-1
D: TRBD1
size: -
V: TRBV7-2

DNA: TGTGCCAGCAGCTTAGCCCAGGGTTGGGATACGCAGTATTTT
CDR3: CASSLAQGWDTQYF
J: TRBJ2-3
D: -
size: few
V: TRBV11-1

DNA: TGTGCCAGCAGCGTAGAAGGAGGGGGAAGGGTGACCCAGTACTTC
CDR3: CASSVEGGGRVTQYF
J: TRBJ2-5
D: -
size: -
V: TRBV9

DNA: TGTGCCAGCAGCCAAGAGTCAGGACAGGGATATGGCTACACCTTC
CDR3: CASSQESGQGYGYTF
J: TRBJ1-2
D: TRBD1
size: -
V: TRBV4-2

DNA: TGTGCCAGCAGTGAACAGGGAGTGAATCAGCCCCAGCATTTT
CDR3: CASSEQGVNQPQHF
J: TRBJ1-5
D: -
size: few
V: TRBV25-1

DNA: TGTGCCAGCAGGCGGACTGGCAGCGACCAGTATTTT
CDR3: CASRRTGSDQYF
J: TRBJ2-3
D: -
size: -
V: TRBV6-5

DNA: TGTGCCAGCAGGAGGACAGGGTCCAATGAAAAACTGTTTTTT
CDR3: CASRRTGSNEKLFF
J: TRBJ1-4
D: TRBD1
size: once
V: TRBV6-5

DNA: TGTGCCAGCAGCTCCGGGACAGGGGGGTCGAATCAGCCCCAGCATTTT
CDR3: CASSSGTGGSNQPQHF
J: TRBJ1-5
D: TRBD1
size: once
V: TRBV7-6

DNA: TGTGCCAGCAGTCTGGGGCTCTCCTACGAGCAGTACTTC
CDR3: CASSLGLSYEQYF
J: TRBJ2-7
D: -
size: -
V: TRBV6-5

DNA: TGTGCCTGGAGCGACGGACAGGGGGCCTTGGGTGAAAAACTGTTTTTT
CDR3: CAWSDGQGALGEKLFF
J: TRBJ1-4
D: TRBD1
size: -
V: TRBV30

DNA: TGTGCCAGCAGTTCAGGGAGAGGCAATCAGCCCCAGCATTTT
CDR3: CASSSGRGNQPQHF
J: TRBJ1-5
D: -
size: -
V: TRBV6-5

DNA: TGTGCCAGCAGCGGAGGGCAGACAACTAATGAAAAACTGTTTTTT
CDR3: CASSGGQTTNEKLFF
J: TRBJ1-4
D: -
size: -
V: TRBV25-1

DNA: TGCGCCAGCAGCCCCCGACCTGGGGCCAACGTCCTGACTTTC
CDR3: CASSPRPGANVLTF
J: TRBJ2-6
D: -
size: -
V: TRBV5-1

DNA: TGTGCCAGCAGTGAAGAGGTATGGGAGAACACCGGGGAGCTGTTTTTT
CDR3: CASSEEVWENTGELFF
J: TRBJ2-2
D: -
size: -
V: TRBV6-1

DNA: TGTGCCAGCAGCTTAGCTAGCGGAGAGACCCAGTACTTC
CDR3: CASSLASGETQYF
J: TRBJ2-5
D: -
size: -
V: TRBV7-2

DNA: TGTGCCAGTAGTATGGGGGACAGCGGTTCAGCTAACTATGGCTACACCTTC
CDR3: CASSMGDSGSANYGYTF
J: TRBJ1-2
D: TRBD1
size: -
V: TRBV19

DNA: TGTGCCAGCAGTGAACGTTGGGCCAAAAACATTCAGTACTTC
CDR3: CASSERWAKNIQYF
J: TRBJ2-4
D: -
size: -
V: TRBV6-1

DNA: TGTGCCAGCACCACGAGACAGTACACTGAAGCTTTCTTT
CDR3: CASTTRQYTEAFF
J: TRBJ1-1
D: -
size: many
V: TRBV12-3/TRBV12-4

DNA: TGCGCCAGCGGGGCAGTGGGTAGTGAAAAACTGTTTTTT
CDR3: CASGAVGSEKLFF
J: TRBJ1-4
D: -
size: -
V: TRBV5-1

DNA: TGTGCCAGCAGTTCCGGACAGTTCACAGATACGCAGTATTTT
CDR3: CASSSGQFTDTQYF
J: TRBJ2-3
D: -
size: -
V: TRBV27

DNA: TGTGCCAGCAGGGAGGGAGGAGGGAACTATGGCTACACCTTC
CDR3: CASREGGGNYGYTF
J: TRBJ1-2
D: -
size: -
V: TRBV5-8

DNA: TGTGCCAGCCTCTTGGACACAGCTAACTATGGCTACACCTTC
CDR3: CASLLDTANYGYTF
J: TRBJ1-2
D: -
size: -
V: TRBV5-5